These T cell receptor beta chains were read from a single sample in a study of T-cell memory formation after mild COVID-19. TCRdb ran MiXCR on the 5' RACE reads and lists one entry per CDR3 protein. The data hold about 410,000 distinct CDR3 sequences, with 15% to 20% observed a single time. The sequenced sample was PBMCs or a T cell subset sorted from them (not recorded which). These receptors all stem from a man between 18 and 35 years old who had mild COVID-19 (a few samples of this study predate the infection). Cell type and time point are not known. CDR3s include the opening cysteine and the closing phenylalanine or tryptophan. A D gene is named only where the DNA matches it firmly. Some rows mark clone size as missing; the rest say once, few, many or name a class of expanded clone.

d_call,j_call,clone_size,v_call,cdr3_nt,cdr3_aa
TRBD1,TRBJ2-7,few,TRBV12-3/TRBV12-4,TGTGCCAGCAGTATGACAGGGTCGTTCTACGAGCAGTACTTC,CASSMTGSFYEQYF
.,TRBJ2-5,.,TRBV5-1,TGCGCCAGCACAATCGGTGAGGCAAAACAAGAGACCCAGTACTTC,CASTIGEAKQETQYF
.,TRBJ2-5,few,TRBV28,TGTGCCAGCCGCCGGGGGCGGGAGCAAGAGACCCAGTACTTC,CASRRGREQETQYF
TRBD2,TRBJ2-1,few,TRBV7-3,TGTGCCAGCAGCTTACGCGGGGGGTGGGATGAGCAGTTCTTC,CASSLRGGWDEQFF
TRBD1,TRBJ2-1,.,TRBV7-2,TGTGCCAGCAGCTGGACAGGGGGGTCCTACAATGAGCAGTTCTTC,CASSWTGGSYNEQFF
TRBD1,TRBJ1-6,few,TRBV20-1,TGCAGTGCTAGTGGACGCTCAGGGGGGTCACCCCTCCACTTT,CSASGRSGGSPLHF
.,TRBJ2-3,.,TRBV20-1,TGCAGTGCAATCCCGGGGGTTGGAAATACGCAGTATTTT,CSAIPGVGNTQYF
TRBD1,TRBJ1-5,.,TRBV10-3,TGTGCCAGCGCTTTGGGACAGCGTAATCAGCCCCAGCATTTT,CASALGQRNQPQHF
TRBD1,TRBJ1-3,.,TRBV18,TGTGCCAGCTCCCGGCCCGGGACAGACTCTGGAAACACCATATATTTT,CASSRPGTDSGNTIYF
.,TRBJ1-1,few,TRBV12-3/TRBV12-4,TGTGCCAGCAGTTTCACGAGTTCGAACACTGAAGCTTTCTTT,CASSFTSSNTEAFF
.,TRBJ1-2,many,TRBV3-1,TGTGCCAGCAGCCAGGGACCCTACTATGGCTACACCTTC,CASSQGPYYGYTF
TRBD1,TRBJ1-6,few,TRBV5-1,TGCGCCAGCAGCTCAGATGGACAGGGGAATTCACCCCTCCACTTT,CASSSDGQGNSPLHF
TRBD2,TRBJ2-1,.,TRBV19,TGTGCCAGTAGTATGAGCGGGGTCAACGATGAGCAGTTCTTC,CASSMSGVNDEQFF
.,TRBJ1-1,.,TRBV20-1,TGCAGTGCTAGAGCCCCCCACCAAAACACTGAAGCTTTCTTT,CSARAPHQNTEAFF
TRBD2,TRBJ2-5,.,TRBV15,TGTGCCACCAGCAGTACCCTTCTAGCGGGGGGGAAAGAGACCCAGTACTTC,CATSSTLLAGGKETQYF
.,TRBJ1-5,.,TRBV12-3/TRBV12-4,TGTGCCAGCAGTTTAGAGGCGTGGCGTCAGCCCCAGCATTTT,CASSLEAWRQPQHF
.,TRBJ1-1,.,TRBV7-2,TGTGCCAGCAGCTCCTACTTGGAAGCTTTCTTT,CASSSYLEAFF
TRBD2,TRBJ2-2,.,TRBV7-2,TGTGCCAGCAGCCCCCCCGCGGCGGGGGTAAACACCGGGGAGCTGTTTTTT,CASSPPAAGVNTGELFF
.,TRBJ2-7,few,TRBV18,TGTGCCAGCTCACCGCGGCAGGACCATAACGAGCAGTACTTC,CASSPRQDHNEQYF
.,TRBJ2-3,.,TRBV5-1,TGCGCCAGCATGCAGGAAGATACGCAGTATTTT,CASMQEDTQYF
.,TRBJ2-1,few,TRBV12-3/TRBV12-4,TGTGCCAGCAGTTTAGGGGACATCCTCGATGAGCAGTTCTTC,CASSLGDILDEQFF
.,TRBJ1-2,.,TRBV7-2,TGTGCCAGCAGCTTCGAACCACAGGGCGAGCATGGCTACACCTTC,CASSFEPQGEHGYTF
TRBD1,TRBJ1-6,.,TRBV12-3/TRBV12-4,TGTGCCAGCAGTTCCCGGGACAGGGGACGTTCACCCCTCCACTTT,CASSSRDRGRSPLHF
TRBD2,TRBJ2-1,.,TRBV5-1,TGCGCCAGCAGCCTAGGACTAGCGGGGGGAATCAATGAGCAGTTCTTC,CASSLGLAGGINEQFF
.,TRBJ1-1,many,TRBV12-3/TRBV12-4,TGTGCCAGCAGCGAACAGTTATTGAACACTGAAGCTTTCTTT,CASSEQLLNTEAFF
TRBD1,TRBJ1-4,.,TRBV12-3/TRBV12-4,TGTGCCAGAAGTTTCGACAGGGGGGATGAAAAACTGTTTTTT,CARSFDRGDEKLFF
TRBD2,TRBJ2-5,few,TRBV11-2,TGTGCCAGCAGCTCAAACTCCGGGACTAGCGGGGGAGAGACCCAGTACTTC,CASSSNSGTSGGETQYF
.,TRBJ1-5,.,TRBV6-9,TGTGCCAGCAGAGTTTGGGCAGATAATCAGCCCCAGCATTTT,CASRVWADNQPQHF
TRBD2,TRBJ2-3,few,TRBV4-2,TGTGCCAGCAGCCAAGATCGTCGACTAGCGGGAAGTTCCGGGCGTGAAGCAGATACGCAGTATTTT,CASSQDRRLAGSSGREADTQYF
.,TRBJ1-1,.,TRBV7-9,TGTGCCAGCAGCTTATCGTTTACCCCGGACACTGAAGCTTTCTTT,CASSLSFTPDTEAFF
TRBD1,TRBJ1-6,.,TRBV9,TGTGCCAGCAGCGTAGCCCCGGGACAGGGTTATTCACCCCTCCACTTT,CASSVAPGQGYSPLHF
TRBD2,TRBJ2-7,few,TRBV6-6,TGTGCCAGCAGTCCGCGAACCGGGACTAGCGGGGCCTTATACGAGCAGTACTTC,CASSPRTGTSGALYEQYF
.,TRBJ1-4,.,TRBV3-1,TGTGCCAGCAGGCGAAGACAGACAGTCGCCGAAAAACTGTTTTTT,CASRRRQTVAEKLFF
.,TRBJ1-6,few,TRBV4-3,TGCGCCAGCAGCCAAGATAGAAAGTCACCCCTCCACTTT,CASSQDRKSPLHF
TRBD2,TRBJ2-2,few,TRBV2,TGTGCCAGCAGTGATGGGCGTCTACCTAGCGGGGCCGGGGAGCTGTTTTTT,CASSDGRLPSGAGELFF
.,TRBJ1-2,.,TRBV29-1,TGCAGCGTGACGGACAGAGAGACTATGTATGGCTACACCTTC,CSVTDRETMYGYTF
TRBD1,TRBJ1-5,.,TRBV20-1,TGCAGTGCCCGTCCCGGGACAGGCCTCAATCAGCCCCAGCATTTT,CSARPGTGLNQPQHF
.,TRBJ2-1,few,TRBV7-3,TGTGCCAGCAGCTTAATCGCAGTCTCCTACAATGAGCAGTTCTTC,CASSLIAVSYNEQFF
.,TRBJ2-5,.,TRBV12-3/TRBV12-4,TGTGCCAGCAGTGATTGGGGGGCCGGGGAAGAGACCCAGTACTTC,CASSDWGAGEETQYF
TRBD1,TRBJ2-2,.,TRBV20-1,TGCAGTGCTAGACCCTCCGGACAGGGCCCCGGGGAGCTGTTTTTT,CSARPSGQGPGELFF
.,TRBJ2-5,.,TRBV5-4,TGTGCCAGCAGCGCTACAATTGTTGGAGAGACCCAGTACTTC,CASSATIVGETQYF
.,TRBJ1-4,few,TRBV15,TGTGCCACCAGCAGCTATGGGGAAAAACTGTTTTTT,CATSSYGEKLFF
.,TRBJ2-7,few,TRBV2,TGTGCCAGCAGCCGGGACACCAACTACGAGCAGTACTTC,CASSRDTNYEQYF
TRBD1,TRBJ2-3,many,TRBV5-1,TGCGCCAGCAGCTTGGAGGACAGGGGGGATACGCAGTATTTT,CASSLEDRGDTQYF
.,TRBJ2-5,few,TRBV4-3,TGCGCCAGCAGCCAAGAGTGGCGGGGTCGGAGGGAGACCCAGTACTTC,CASSQEWRGRRETQYF
.,TRBJ2-2,many,TRBV7-8,TGTGCCAGCAGCTTAGGCTCGGGGGTCAACACCGGGGAGCTGTTTTTT,CASSLGSGVNTGELFF
.,TRBJ1-5,few,TRBV2,TGTGCCAGCAGTGACCCAGGGAGGACCAGCCAGCCCCAGCATTTT,CASSDPGRTSQPQHF